This TCR beta chain was recorded in a study of T cells after yellow fever vaccination. One entry per CDR3 protein, called by TCRdb with MiXCR from the 5' RACE reads. The sample holds roughly 340,000 distinct CDR3 sequences, 8.7% seen once. V shed 2 bases and J shed 8 bases, with 9 bases lying between them. This CDR3 has 11 residues. Germline V CDR1 and CDR2: DFQATT, SNEGSKA (reference sequence). This clonotype turned up a few times. The source is a man younger than 30 who received the YFV17D yellow fever vaccine. The V and J genes are TRBV20-1 and TRBJ1-1; D is unclear. The sample was PBMCs, taken on the day of the first yellow fever vaccination. This CDR3 reads CSARRVQEAFF. DNA for the CDR3: TGCAGTGCTAGAAGGGTCCAGGAAGCTTTCTTT.